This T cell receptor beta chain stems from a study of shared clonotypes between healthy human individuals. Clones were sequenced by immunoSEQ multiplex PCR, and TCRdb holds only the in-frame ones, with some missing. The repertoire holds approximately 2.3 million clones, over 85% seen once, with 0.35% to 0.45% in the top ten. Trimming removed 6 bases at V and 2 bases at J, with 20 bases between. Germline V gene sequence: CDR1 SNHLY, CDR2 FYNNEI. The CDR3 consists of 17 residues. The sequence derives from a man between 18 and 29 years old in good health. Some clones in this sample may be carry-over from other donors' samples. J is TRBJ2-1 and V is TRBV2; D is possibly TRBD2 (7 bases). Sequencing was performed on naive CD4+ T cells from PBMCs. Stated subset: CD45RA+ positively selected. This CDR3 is CASRTASGGGPYNEQFF. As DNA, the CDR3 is TGTGCCAGCAGGACCGCTAGCGGAGGGGGTCCCTACAATGAGCAGTTCTTC. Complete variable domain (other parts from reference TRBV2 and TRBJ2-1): EPEVTQTPSHQVTQMGQEVILRCVPISNHLYFYWYRQILGQKVEFLVSFYNNEISEKSEIFDDQFSVERPDGSNFTLKIRSTKLEDSAMYFCASRTASGGGPYNEQFFGPGTRLTVL.